This paragraph reports one T cell receptor beta chain. The antigen is unknown. Investigators excluded patients with uncontrolled infection, other autoimmune disease, pregnancy or lactation. The germline gives CDR1 MNHEY, CDR2 SVGAGI. The CDR3 totals 17 residues. V lost 2 bases and J lost 0, with 11 bases in between. TCR beta CDR3 regions were amplified from RNA transcripts. Carried out on the TCR CDR3, a first-round RT-PCR used the HTBI primer set. TCRdb re-derived calls from the multiplex PCR reads in MiXCR, one entry per CDR3 protein. The sample shows about 610,000 distinct CDR3 sequences, about a sixth of them seen only once. The data are from a study of T cells in Graves' hyperthyroidism and ophthalmopathy. Study results and limitations: A median about 6 months before onset, the model predicted ophthalmopathy. Peripheral blood also featured most of the thyroid clonotypes expanded above 0.001. A model built on 13 V-J features separated ophthalmopathy from stable hyperthyroidism.

This TCR derives from a woman in her forties with Graves' ophthalmopathy. The sample comprised blood. The chain has TRBV6-5 and TRBJ2-6; either TRBD1 or TRBD2 may fit D (5 bases each). CDR3 sequence reads: CASSYTRGTSGANVLTF. The CDR3 DNA sequence: TGTGCCAGCAGTTACACTAGGGGTACCTCTGGGGCCAACGTCCTGACTTTC.